These T cell receptor beta chains were read from a single sample in a study of cytomegalovirus exposure and HLA in healthy donors. Assay used: immunoSEQ multiplex PCR; TCRdb lists only in-frame clones, some missing. The table records some 97,000 clones, approximately 81% of them present only once. Sequencing was done on a sample of PBMCs. Source of these receptors: a male donor in good health and CMV-seropositive. Each CDR3 is given with its conserved first and last residue. The order of the fields is D gene, V gene, J gene, clone size, CDR3 DNA, CDR3 protein. The D gene is left open where the match is weak. Clone size, where shown, is once, few, many, or a class for clones that have expanded.

TRBD1,TRBV9,TRBJ1-2,.,TGTGCCAGCAGCGTGGCTCGTCCAGGGGGCTGGTATGGCTACACCTTC,CASSVARPGGWYGYTF
.,TRBV9,TRBJ2-1,.,TGTGCCAGCAGCGTAGGTTCCAGCAATGAGCAGTTCTTC,CASSVGSSNEQFF
.,TRBV11-1,TRBJ2-7,.,TGTGCCAGCAGCTTAGCGACAGTTCCCTACGAGCAGTACTTC,CASSLATVPYEQYF
TRBD2,TRBV27,TRBJ2-1,.,TGTGCCACCAGGCCTAGCGGGGGGGGTGAGCAGTTCTTC,CATRPSGGGEQFF
TRBD2,TRBV7-3,TRBJ2-3,.,TGTGCCAGCAGCCTAGGGACTAGCGCAGATACGCAGTATTTT,CASSLGTSADTQYF
TRBD1,TRBV6-6,TRBJ2-7,.,TGTGCCAGCAGTTACCGGGACAGAGATTACGAGCAGTACTTC,CASSYRDRDYEQYF
.,TRBV30,TRBJ1-2,.,TGTGCCTGGAGTGTAAACAGCATTAACTATGGCTACACCTTC,CAWSVNSINYGYTF
.,TRBV7-9,TRBJ2-5,.,TGTGCCAGCGTCAGGGCGCCGCAAACCCAAGAGACCCAGTACTTC,CASVRAPQTQETQYF
.,TRBV11-3,TRBJ2-5,.,TGTGCCAACTACAGGGCCACAGAAGAGACCCAGTACTTC,CANYRATEETQYF
.,TRBV28,TRBJ2-7,.,TGTGCCAGCAGTTTATCCTGGCGCAGGTCCCTCTACGAGCAGTACTTC,CASSLSWRRSLYEQYF
.,TRBV21-1,TRBJ2-5,.,TGTGCCAGCAGCAAAGCGCGGGTAGCGGGGGTGCAGGAGACCCAGTACTTC,CASSKARVAGVQETQYF
.,TRBV7-2,TRBJ2-1,.,TGTGCCAGCGACCCCGGTCGGGACAATGAGCAGTTCTTC,CASDPGRDNEQFF
.,TRBV2,TRBJ1-1,few,TGTGCCAGCAGCGAATTTAGGAACACTGAAGCTTTCTTT,CASSEFRNTEAFF
TRBD1,TRBV2,TRBJ1-1,.,TGTGCCAGCAGTGACGGACAGGGGGTTAAAGCTTTCTTT,CASSDGQGVKAFF
TRBD2,TRBV4-1,TRBJ2-7,.,TGCGCCAGCAGCAAGGGAGGGAGCTCCTACGAGCAGTACTTC,CASSKGGSSYEQYF
.,TRBV4-3,TRBJ2-3,.,TGCGCCAGCAGCCAAGGGCAGGGTCGGGCAGATACGCAGTATTTT,CASSQGQGRADTQYF
TRBD1,TRBV19,TRBJ1-5,few,TGTGCCAGTAGCACAGGGGAGAGCAATCAGCCCCAGCATTTT,CASSTGESNQPQHF
.,TRBV4-3,TRBJ1-2,.,TGCGCCAGCAGCCAAGATCTACGGACAGCGAAGGGCTACACCTTC,CASSQDLRTAKGYTF
.,TRBV18,TRBJ1-5,.,TGTGCCAGCTCAACGGGGGGCAATCAGCCCCAGCATTTT,CASSTGGNQPQHF
.,TRBV29-1,TRBJ2-3,.,TGCAGCGCTCACCACGAGGCGCGGACAGATACGCAGTATTTT,CSAHHEARTDTQYF
.,TRBV6-1,TRBJ2-2,.,TGTGCCAGCATTCAAGAGAGGAACACCGGGGAGCTGTTTTTT,CASIQERNTGELFF
.,TRBV5-1,TRBJ1-4,many,TGCGCCAGCAGCTGGGGGCTCGAACCCGCAACTAATGAAAAACTGTTTTTT,CASSWGLEPATNEKLFF
TRBD2,TRBV7-2,TRBJ2-3,.,TGTGCCAGCAGCCTGGGCGGGGGGGCAGATACGCAGTATTTT,CASSLGGGADTQYF
TRBD1,TRBV7-3,TRBJ2-7,once,TGTGCCAGCAGCAGGACAGGGGGCCTCTACGAGCAGTACTTC,CASSRTGGLYEQYF
TRBD1,TRBV19,TRBJ1-1,.,TGTGCCAGTAGAACCGGGACAGGGGGTATCAGCACTGAAGCTTTCTTT,CASRTGTGGISTEAFF
.,TRBV4-2,TRBJ2-3,.,TGTGCCAGCAGCCAAGAACTAGTGGGCACAGATACGCAGTATTTT,CASSQELVGTDTQYF
.,TRBV10-2,TRBJ2-7,.,TGCGCCAGCAGTGAGAACCGGGGGACCTACGAGCAGTACTTC,CASSENRGTYEQYF
.,TRBV5-1,TRBJ2-5,.,TGCGCCAGCAGCTTGGAGGGGAGGAACCAAGAGACCCAGTACTTC,CASSLEGRNQETQYF
TRBD2,TRBV19,TRBJ2-1,many,TGTGCCAGTAGTATAGGGGTTGCGACTAGCCAGTTCTTC,CASSIGVATSQFF
TRBD1,TRBV11-3,TRBJ2-5,.,TGTGCCAGCAGCTCCGGGACAGGGGCAGAGACCCAGTACTTC,CASSSGTGAETQYF
TRBD1,TRBV5-1,TRBJ1-2,.,TGCGCCAGCACGGGACAGGGAGAGAATGGCTACACCTTC,CASTGQGENGYTF
.,TRBV5-4,TRBJ1-2,.,TGTGCCAGCAGCTTGCAGGGTTACTATGGCTACACCTTC,CASSLQGYYGYTF
.,TRBV4-1,TRBJ2-3,few,TGCGCCAGCAGCCACCCGGTCGGGGGCACAGATACGCAGTATTTT,CASSHPVGGTDTQYF
.,TRBV5-1,TRBJ2-7,.,TGCGCCAGCAGCTTGGCCCCAGACTCCTACGAGCAGTACTTC,CASSLAPDSYEQYF
TRBD2,TRBV6-1,TRBJ2-7,many,TGTGCCAGCAGCGCAGAGGTGGCGGGGGGCGGTGAGCAGTACTTC,CASSAEVAGGGEQYF
TRBD2,TRBV28,TRBJ2-7,.,TGTGCCAGCAGTTTGGGGGGGAGGGAGCAGTACTTC,CASSLGGREQYF
.,TRBV2,TRBJ1-6,.,TGTGCCAGCAGTGAAAACGCCGTCGCTAATAATTCACCCCTCCACTTT,CASSENAVANNSPLHF
.,TRBV28,TRBJ1-1,.,TGTGCCAGCAGTTTTGAAGGCGGTGCTTTCTTT,CASSFEGGAFF
.,TRBV11-2,TRBJ1-4,.,TGTGCCAGCAGCTTAGATTCGGTCGCCGCAACTAATGAAAAACTGTTTTTT,CASSLDSVAATNEKLFF
.,TRBV4-2,TRBJ1-1,.,TGTGCCAGCAGCCAAGATAACAGGGCGTTGAACACTGAAGCTTTCTTT,CASSQDNRALNTEAFF
.,TRBV4-2,TRBJ1-1,few,TGTGCCAGCAGCCAAGATATGTCCCTCTACACTGAAGCTTTCTTT,CASSQDMSLYTEAFF
TRBD1,TRBV7-8,TRBJ1-6,.,TGTGCCAGCAGCGTTACAGGGGGCGGCATATATAATTCACCCCTCCACTTT,CASSVTGGGIYNSPLHF
TRBD1,TRBV7-3,TRBJ1-2,.,TGTGCCAGCAGCTCACCGGGACAGGGGGCCTCGGGCTACACCTTC,CASSSPGQGASGYTF
TRBD1,TRBV6-1,TRBJ1-5,.,TGTGCCAGCAGTGGAGCGAGCCGGACAGGGAGAGGTCAGCCCCAGCATTTT,CASSGASRTGRGQPQHF
.,TRBV6-5,TRBJ1-5,.,TGTGCCAGCAGCCAAACAGGCTATAGCAATCAGCCCCAGCATTTT,CASSQTGYSNQPQHF
.,TRBV5-4,TRBJ2-3,.,TGTGCCAGCAGCTTGTTGGGCGGGGGCCCGACAGATACGCAGTATTTT,CASSLLGGGPTDTQYF
TRBD1,TRBV4-3,TRBJ2-7,.,TGCGCCAGCAGCCGGGGCAGGGGGACCTACGAGCAGTACTTC,CASSRGRGTYEQYF
TRBD1,TRBV6-6,TRBJ1-2,once,TGTGCCAGCAGACAGACAGGGAACAACTATGGCTACACCTTC,CASRQTGNNYGYTF
.,TRBV6-5,TRBJ1-3,.,TGTGCCAGCAGAAGCACAGGCTCTGGAAACACCATATATTTT,CASRSTGSGNTIYF